One sample yielded the 14 T cell receptor beta chains listed below, sequenced in a study of OX40 agonist ivuxolimab in advanced cancers. Here immunoSEQ multiplex PCR was the method, and the copy in TCRdb shows in-frame clones only, minus some. The profile shows 25,000 to 30,000 clones, 83% of them singletons. This sample comprised CD4+ or CD8+ T cells sorted from blood, obtained in a trial of the OX40 agonist ivuxolimab. The origin of the receptors is an adult with an advanced solid tumor such as melanoma, head and neck, liver or kidney cancer.

The CDR3 sequence is CASAQGTEAFF. DNA for the CDR3: TGTGCCAGCGCCCAGGGGACTGAAGCTTTCTTT. The chain links TRBV6-1 to TRBJ1-1, with D perhaps TRBD1 (6 bases). Germline-derived CDR1 and CDR2 are MNHNS and SASEGT. This CDR3 has 11 residues. V lost 8 bases and J lost 5, with 9 bases in between.

DNA of the CDR3: TGCGCCAGCATGGTAGAGGAATGGAACACTGAAGCTTTCTTT. Translating gives CASMVEEWNTEAFF. The rearrangement uses TRBV5-1 and TRBJ1-1; D ambiguous. Trimming pared 6 bases from V and 1 base from J, leaving 13 bases between. Germline CDR1 SGHRS, CDR2 YFSETQ. The CDR3 runs to 14 residues.

The gene calls are TRBV7-9 and TRBJ1-1; no clear D. Looked up from germline, CDR1 is SEHNR and CDR2 is FQNEAQ (reference sequence). The CDR3 runs 12 residues. Trimming left V 4 bases short and J 8 bases short, with 11 bases between. This CDR3 is CASSYEGWEAFF. In nucleotides, the CDR3 is TGTGCCAGCAGCTACGAGGGTTGGGAAGCTTTCTTT.

The chain carries TRBV30 and TRBJ1-4; no firm D call. Germline CDR1 and CDR2: GTSNPN and SVGIG (reference sequence). V was shortened by 2 bases and J by 8 bases, with 15 bases between the two germline ends. The CDR3 loop spans 14 amino acids. As DNA, the CDR3 is TGTGCCTGGAGTTCTAGGGAGGCGGAAGAAAAACTGTTTTTT. It encodes CAWSSREAEEKLFF.

The chain couples TRBV6-1 to TRBJ2-5; TRBD1 matches at 7 bases. This CDR3 spans 15 amino acids. CDR1 is MNHNS and CDR2 is SASEGT in the germline V gene. With 6 bases clipped from V and 5 bases from J, the junction kept 12 bases outside the gene matches. This CDR3 reads CASRDSHRGGETQYF. The DNA for the CDR3 is TGTGCCAGCAGGGACTCGCACAGGGGTGGGGAGACCCAGTACTTC.

V is TRBV14 and J is TRBJ2-5; 8 bases are a match to TRBD1. The tail of the sequence fits TRBJ2-7 better, so the J call may be wrong. CDR1 and CDR2 (germline): SGHDN, FVKESK. This CDR3 is built from 14 residues. The CDR3 DNA reads as TGTGCCAGCAGCCAGCGACAGGGGATCTACGAGCAGTACTTC. This codes for CASSQRQGIYEQYF.

This clone was recorded once. The rearrangement uses TRBV7-8 and TRBJ2-7, with unresolved D. Germline CDR1 is SGHVS and CDR2 is FQNEAQ. The ends were cut back, 5 bases at V and 3 bases at J, with 5 bases in the middle. The CDR3 is 11 residues long. Here the CDR3 reads CASSLVYEQYF. The CDR3 DNA sequence: TGTGCCAGCAGCCTAGTCTACGAGCAGTACTTC.

The V and J genes are TRBV10-2 and TRBJ1-2; D is unclear. V was trimmed by 3 bases and J by 5 bases, leaving 10 bases between them. The CDR3 loop spans 13 amino acids. The germline CDR1 and CDR2 sequences are WSHSY and SAAADI. CDR3 in DNA: TGCGCCAGCAGTGAACTGGGAAGATATGGCTACACCTTC. This codes for CASSELGRYGYTF.

The CDR3 DNA sequence: TGTGCCAGCACCTATTATAACACCGGGGAGCTGTTTTTT. This translates into CASTYYNTGELFF. This chain links TRBV5-4 with TRBJ2-2; D gene uncertain. This CDR3 contains 13 residues. Germline V gives CDR1 SGHNT, CDR2 YYREEE (reference sequence). V lost 6 bases and J lost 2, with 8 bases in between.

The gene calls are TRBV7-9 and TRBJ2-2; D is uncertain. The CDR3 is made up of 11 amino acids. Germline-derived CDR1 and CDR2 are SEHNR and FQNEAQ (reference sequence). The ends were cut back, 11 bases at V and 4 bases at J, with 8 bases in the middle. The CDR3 DNA sequence: TGTGCCGGAAGAAGCACCGGGGAGCTGTTTTTT. Its protein product is CAGRSTGELFF.

The V and J genes are TRBV5-1 and TRBJ2-2; no definite D call. CDR1 and CDR2 (germline): SGHRS, YFSETQ. The CDR3 has 12 residues. V shed 2 bases and J shed 4 bases, with 3 bases lying between them. CDR3 nucleotide sequence: TGCGCCAGCAGCTTCTCCACCGGGGAGCTGTTTTTT. It encodes CASSFSTGELFF.

The chain carries TRBV5-4 and TRBJ2-2, with 9 nucleotides matching TRBD2. Germline trimming cut 3 bases from V and 8 bases from J; bases unmatched to any gene: 5. Germline V CDR1 and CDR2: SGHNT, YYREEE (reference sequence). The CDR3 runs 14 residues. The CDR3 DNA follows: TGTGCCAGCAGCTACAGCGGGGGGTTTGGGGAGCTGTTTTTT. This encodes CASSYSGGFGELFF.

J is TRBJ2-7 and V is TRBV7-8, with D uncertain. Trimming took 5 bases from V and 4 from J, leaving 12 bases between them. The germline V gene encodes CDR1 SGHVS and CDR2 FQNEAQ. This CDR3 has 13 amino acids. CDR3 loop: CASSLNSLYEQYF. The CDR3 DNA sequence: TGTGCCAGCAGCCTAAACTCCCTTTACGAGCAGTACTTC.

This chain joins TRBV4-2 and TRBJ2-1, with a weak D call TRBD2 (5 bases). The germline V and J ends were trimmed by 8 bases and 4 bases, with 6 bases remaining between them. The CDR3 contains 11 residues. From germline, CDR1 is LGHNA and CDR2 YNFKEQ. The DNA for the CDR3 is TGTGCCAGCGGGAGATACAATGAGCAGTTCTTC. Protein product: CASGRYNEQFF.